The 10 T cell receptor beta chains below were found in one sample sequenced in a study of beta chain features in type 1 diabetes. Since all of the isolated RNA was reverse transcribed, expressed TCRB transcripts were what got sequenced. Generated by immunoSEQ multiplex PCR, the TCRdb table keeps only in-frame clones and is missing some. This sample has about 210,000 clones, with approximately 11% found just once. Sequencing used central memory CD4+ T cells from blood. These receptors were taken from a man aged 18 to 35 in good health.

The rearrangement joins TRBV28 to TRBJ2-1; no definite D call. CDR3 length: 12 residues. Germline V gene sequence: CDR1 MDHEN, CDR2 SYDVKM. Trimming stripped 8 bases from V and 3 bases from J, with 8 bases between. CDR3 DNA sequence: TGTGCCAGCTATCGCCTCTACAATGAGCAGTTCTTC. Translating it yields CASYRLYNEQFF.

CDR3 coding DNA: TGTGCCAGCAGTTGGACTAGCGGGGCAGAGACCCAGTACTTC. Encoded protein: CASSWTSGAETQYF. This rearrangement joins TRBV7-9 to TRBJ2-5, with TRBD2 matching over 12 bases. V shed 6 bases and J 4 bases; nucleotides not matched to a gene: 3. CDR1 and CDR2 (germline): SEHNR, FQNEAQ (reference sequence). This CDR3 is built from 14 residues.

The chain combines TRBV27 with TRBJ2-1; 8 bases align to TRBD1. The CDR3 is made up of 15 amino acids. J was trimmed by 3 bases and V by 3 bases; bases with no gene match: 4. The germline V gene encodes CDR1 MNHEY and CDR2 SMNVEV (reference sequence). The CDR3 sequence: CASSFGTGGYNEQFF. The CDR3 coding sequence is TGTGCCAGCAGTTTTGGCACAGGGGGCTACAATGAGCAGTTCTTC.

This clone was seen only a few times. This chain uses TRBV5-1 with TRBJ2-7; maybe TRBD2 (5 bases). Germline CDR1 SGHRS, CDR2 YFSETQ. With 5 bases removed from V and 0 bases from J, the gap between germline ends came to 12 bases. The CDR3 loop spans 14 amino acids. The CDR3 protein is CASRIDYSSYEQYF. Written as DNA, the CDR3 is TGCGCCAGCAGGATCGACTATAGCTCCTACGAGCAGTACTTC.

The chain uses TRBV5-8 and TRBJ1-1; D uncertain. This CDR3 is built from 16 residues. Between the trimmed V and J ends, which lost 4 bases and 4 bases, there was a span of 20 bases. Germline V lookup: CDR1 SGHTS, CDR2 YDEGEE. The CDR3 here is CASSGWSRLSSTEAFF. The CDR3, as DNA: TGTGCCAGCAGCGGCTGGAGTAGGTTGTCGAGCACTGAAGCTTTCTTT.

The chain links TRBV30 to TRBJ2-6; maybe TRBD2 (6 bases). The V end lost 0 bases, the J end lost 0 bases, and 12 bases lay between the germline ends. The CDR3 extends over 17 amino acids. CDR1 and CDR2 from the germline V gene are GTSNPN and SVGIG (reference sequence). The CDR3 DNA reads TGTGCCTGGAGTGTACCGGGACTCCACTCTGGGGCCAACGTCCTGACTTTC. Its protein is CAWSVPGLHSGANVLTF.

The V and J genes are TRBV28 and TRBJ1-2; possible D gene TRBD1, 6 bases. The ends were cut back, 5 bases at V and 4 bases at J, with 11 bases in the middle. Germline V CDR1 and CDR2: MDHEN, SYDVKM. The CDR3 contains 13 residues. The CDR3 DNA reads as TGTGCCAGCAGTCGGGGACACGTCTATGGCTACACCTTC. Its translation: CASSRGHVYGYTF.

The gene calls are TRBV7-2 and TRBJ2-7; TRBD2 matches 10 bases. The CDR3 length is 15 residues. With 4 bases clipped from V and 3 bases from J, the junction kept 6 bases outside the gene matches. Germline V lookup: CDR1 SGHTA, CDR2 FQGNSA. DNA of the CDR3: TGTGCCAGCAGCTATCTAGCGGGAGTCTTCTACGAGCAGTACTTC. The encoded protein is CASSYLAGVFYEQYF.

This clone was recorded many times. The CDR3 bases are TGTGCCAGCAGGGGACAGAACAATCAGCCCCAGCATTTT. Amino acids: CASRGQNNQPQHF. The chain couples TRBV2 to TRBJ1-5; 7 positions agree with TRBD1. Per the germline V gene, CDR1 is SNHLY and CDR2 is FYNNEI. The V segment lost 6 bases and the J segment 3 bases; nucleotides outside the gene matches: 2. The CDR3 loop spans 13 amino acids.

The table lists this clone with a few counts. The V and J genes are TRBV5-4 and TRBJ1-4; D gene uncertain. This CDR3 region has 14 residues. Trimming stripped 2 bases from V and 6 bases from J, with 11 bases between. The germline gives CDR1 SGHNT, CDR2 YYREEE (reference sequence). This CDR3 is CASSFQAGDEKLFF. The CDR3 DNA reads TGTGCCAGCAGCTTCCAGGCAGGAGATGAAAAACTGTTTTTT.